The 17 T cell receptor beta chains below all came from one sample that was sequenced in a study of blood T cell repertoires in COVID-19. The repertoire was sequenced with immunoSEQ multiplex PCR; TCRdb's copy has only in-frame clones and lacks some. The repertoire holds about 480,000 clones, with 85% to 90% as singletons. Material: peripheral blood. The receptors were sampled from a woman in her twenties or thirties with acute or convalescent COVID-19.

This CDR3 is CASSYSPRGSGGYTF. CDR3 nucleotides: TGTGCCAGCAGTTACTCGCCACGTGGGAGTGGCGGCTACACCTTC. The V gene is TRBV6-5, the J gene TRBJ1-2; D unresolved. Trimming cost V 0 bases and J 8 bases, with 16 bases left between them. Germline V gene data show CDR1 as MNHEY and CDR2 as SVGAGI. The CDR3 extends over 15 amino acids.

This sequence joins TRBV12-5 and TRBJ1-5; maybe TRBD1 (6 bases). The V end lost 11 bases, the J end lost 0 bases, and 26 bases lay between the germline ends. Looked up from germline, CDR1 is LGHNT and CDR2 is FRNRAP. There are 18 residues in the CDR3. The CDR3 reads CASWGRMSLVYSNQPQHF. The CDR3 nucleotides read TGTGCTTCATGGGGGCGGATGTCCCTTGTATATAGCAATCAGCCCCAGCATTTT.

The chain uses TRBV4-1 and TRBJ2-5; TRBD2 matches at 14 bases. CDR1 and CDR2 from the germline V gene are MGHRA and YSYEKL. This CDR3 has 17 amino acids. V shed 3 bases, J shed 2 bases, and the junction held 5 bases outside the gene matches. The CDR3 region is CASSQGGTSGGQETQYF. CDR3 DNA sequence: TGCGCCAGCAGCCAGGGCGGGACTAGCGGGGGACAAGAGACCCAGTACTTC.

This clone was seen only a few times. V and J are TRBV29-1 and TRBJ1-1, with 9 bases lining up with TRBD1. J was trimmed by 1 base and V by 7 bases; bases with no gene match: 16. The germline CDR1 and CDR2 sequences are SQVTM and ANQGSEA. The CDR3 has 17 residues. CDR3: CSAQPGQGTFPNTEAFF. The DNA for the CDR3 is TGCAGCGCCCAGCCGGGACAGGGAACGTTTCCGAACACTGAAGCTTTCTTT.

This clone was detected only a few times. This chain links TRBV5-1 with TRBJ1-2; D remains unclear. Germline assignment: CDR1 SGHRS and CDR2 YFSETQ. V lost 4 bases to trimming and J lost 5 bases, with 15 bases between them. CDR3 length: 14 amino acids. Here the CDR3 DNA reads TGCGCCAGCAGCCCAATCCCTTTCGGGTATGGCTACACCTTC. Translation: CASSPIPFGYGYTF.

The chain joins TRBV30 to TRBJ1-5; perhaps TRBD1 as D (5 bases). Germline CDR1 reads GTSNPN; CDR2 reads SVGIG (reference sequence). V lost 1 base and J lost 0, with 10 bases in between. CDR3 length equals 15 residues. This CDR3 is CAWSGTPYSNQPQHF. Written as DNA, the CDR3 is TGTGCCTGGAGTGGGACACCTTATAGCAATCAGCCCCAGCATTTT.

This sequence joins TRBV3-1 (or the pseudogene TRBV3-2) and TRBJ2-7, with D unclear. V was trimmed by 3 bases and J by 4 bases, leaving 7 bases between them. The CDR3 extends over 12 amino acids. The germline V gene has CDR1 LGHDT and CDR2 YNNKEL (reference sequence). Written as DNA, the CDR3 is TGTGCCAGCAGCCAGTTTCTGTACGAGCAGTACTTC. Translated: CASSQFLYEQYF.

J is TRBJ1-1 and V is TRBV18, with unresolved D. Trimming pared 0 bases from V and 3 bases from J, leaving 11 bases between. The germline gives CDR1 KGHSH, CDR2 LQKENI. There are 15 residues in the CDR3. DNA for the CDR3: TGTGCCAGCTCACCACCTTCCAGGAGGGACACTGAAGCTTTCTTT. Its translation is CASSPPSRRDTEAFF.

The chain carries TRBV5-1 and TRBJ2-1, with 11 bases lining up with TRBD2. CDR3 length equals 15 residues. In germline, CDR1 is SGHRS, CDR2 YFSETQ. With 3 bases clipped from V and 7 bases from J, the junction kept 6 bases outside the gene matches. The CDR3 nucleotides read TGCGCCAGCAGCTACACTAGCGGGGGTATGAATGAGCAGTTCTTC. Protein product: CASSYTSGGMNEQFF. Drawing the rest from reference TRBV5-1 and TRBJ2-1, the complete variable domain is KAGVTQTPRYLIKTRGQQVTLSCSPISGHRSVSWYQQTPGQGLQFLFEYFSETQRNKGNFPGRFSGRQFSNSRSEMNVSTLELGDSALYLCASSYTSGGMNEQFFGPGTRLTVL.

This clone was counted only a few times. The rearrangement joins TRBV2 to TRBJ2-5, with a tentative D call TRBD1 (5 bases). The CDR3 extends over 15 amino acids. V lost 7 bases and J 4 bases, leaving 19 bases between the germline ends. Germline CDR1 and CDR2: SNHLY and FYNNEI. CDR3 amino acids: CASKKETGSRETQYF. The CDR3 nucleotides are TGTGCCAGCAAAAAAGAAACAGGATCACGAGAGACCCAGTACTTC.

J is TRBJ2-7 and V is TRBV30; no clear D gene. V dropped 0 bases and J dropped 3 bases, with 9 bases sitting between them. Germline V gene lookup returns CDR1 GTSNPN and CDR2 SVGIG (reference sequence). The CDR3 extends over 13 amino acids. DNA for the CDR3: TGTGCCTGGAGTGTATTACACCTCTACGAGCAGTACTTC. Translating it yields CAWSVLHLYEQYF.

The V gene is TRBV6-5, the J gene TRBJ1-6, with a weak D call TRBD1 (5 bases). V shed 7 bases and J shed 7 bases, with 14 bases lying between them. Germline values: CDR1 MNHEY, CDR2 SVGAGI. This CDR3 is 14 amino acids long. CDR3 DNA sequence: TGTGCCAGCAAAGAAGGGGCTAGAAATTCACCCCTCCACTTT. Translating gives CASKEGARNSPLHF.

This clone showed up just once. The rearrangement joins TRBV19 to TRBJ2-6; D gene uncertain. The ends were cut back, 3 bases at V and 0 bases at J, with 15 bases in the middle. This CDR3 region has 18 residues. CDR1 LNHDA and CDR2 SQIVND come from the germline V gene (reference sequence). The CDR3 sequence is CASSISPITYSGANVLTF. The CDR3 DNA reads TGTGCCAGTAGTATTTCCCCTATCACCTACTCTGGGGCCAACGTCCTGACTTTC.

The chain uses TRBV29-1 and TRBJ2-1; 7 bases agree with TRBD1. Trimming took 6 bases from V and 0 from J; bases not matched to a gene: 2. The CDR3 covers 13 residues. From germline, CDR1 is SQVTM and CDR2 ANQGSEA. CDR3 residues: CSVGDSSYNEQFF. CDR3 DNA sequence: TGCAGCGTAGGGGACAGCTCCTACAATGAGCAGTTCTTC.

The count of this clone is one. V and J are TRBV10-3 and TRBJ2-5, with D hard to call. Per the germline V gene, CDR1 is ENHRY and CDR2 is SYGVKD. CDR3 length: 12 amino acids. V gave up 3 bases and J gave up 3 bases, with 5 bases separating them. The chain's CDR3 is CAISDLEETQYF. CDR3 DNA: TGTGCCATCAGTGATCTTGAAGAGACCCAGTACTTC.

The CDR3 sequence: CASSVGQGGGETQYF. DNA for the CDR3: TGTGCCAGCAGCGTAGGACAGGGAGGAGGAGAGACCCAGTACTTC. The chain has TRBV9 and TRBJ2-5; D may be TRBD1 (7 bases). This CDR3 region has 15 residues. The V end was cut by 0 bases, the J end by 4 bases, with 13 bases between. The germline CDR1 and CDR2 sequences are SGDLS and YYNGEE. Full variable domain (rest looked up from reference TRBV9 and TRBJ2-5): DSGVTQTPKHLITATGQRVTLRCSPRSGDLSVYWYQQSLDQGLQFLIQYYNGEERAKGNILERFSAQQFPDLHSELNLSSLELGDSALYFCASSVGQGGGETQYFGPGTRLLVL.

This clone appeared a few times. The chain carries TRBV10-3 and TRBJ1-1; TRBD1 matches 7 bases. From germline, CDR1 is ENHRY and CDR2 SYGVKD. This CDR3 spans 16 amino acids. The V and J ends lost 4 bases and 1 base, in that order; junction bases with no gene match: 9. The CDR3 loop is CAISAREGAGNTEAFF. The DNA for the CDR3 is TGTGCCATCAGTGCAAGAGAGGGGGCGGGGAACACTGAAGCTTTCTTT.